The rows below give T cell receptor beta chains drawn from one sample of a study of control samples from healthy donors and cancer patients. Libraries were prepared by immunoSEQ multiplex PCR; TCRdb keeps only in-frame clonotypes and omits some of them. Among 53,000 or so clones, roughly 90% were seen once, and the ten largest hold around 15%. Material: PBMCs. Receptors originate from a man aged 55 to 70 with head and neck cancer. CDR3s include the opening cysteine and the closing phenylalanine or tryptophan. The D gene is left open where the match is weak. Rows give clone size only sometimes, using once, few, many, or a class for an expanded clone.

clone size: NA; CDR3 length: 15; V gene: TRBV2; J gene: TRBJ1-5; D gene: NA; CDR3 DNA: TGTGCCAGCAGTGATAGGCAGATCACCAATCAGCCCCAGCATTTT; CDR3 protein: CASSDRQITNQPQHF
clone size: NA; CDR3 length: 16; V gene: TRBV19; J gene: TRBJ2-7; D gene: TRBD2; CDR3 DNA: TGTGCCAGTAGTAAATTACTAGCGGGACCATCCTACGAGCAGTACTTC; CDR3 protein: CASSKLLAGPSYEQYF
clone size: few; CDR3 length: 16; V gene: TRBV27; J gene: TRBJ1-2; D gene: TRBD1; CDR3 DNA: TGTGCCAGCACCTCCATGGGGGGACAGGGGGTTTCTGGCTACACCTTC; CDR3 protein: CASTSMGGQGVSGYTF
clone size: once; CDR3 length: 13; V gene: TRBV6-5; J gene: TRBJ2-7; D gene: TRBD2; CDR3 DNA: TGTGCCAGCAGATCTGGACTAGACTACGAGCAGTACTTC; CDR3 protein: CASRSGLDYEQYF
clone size: once; CDR3 length: 16; V gene: TRBV7-9; J gene: TRBJ2-2; D gene: TRBD1; CDR3 DNA: TGTGCCAGCAGCTCCCGGGACAGGGTTCCCACCGGGGAGCTGTTTTTT; CDR3 protein: CASSSRDRVPTGELFF
clone size: NA; CDR3 length: 13; V gene: TRBV12-3/TRBV12-4; J gene: TRBJ1-2; D gene: NA; CDR3 DNA: TGTGCCAGCAGTTTAGACGCTAACTATGGCTACACCTTC; CDR3 protein: CASSLDANYGYTF
clone size: NA; CDR3 length: 20; V gene: TRBV7-8; J gene: TRBJ1-5; D gene: NA; CDR3 DNA: TGTGCCAGCAGCTATAACACGTTATTTAGCAGGGAAGGTAGCAATCAGCCCCAGCATTTT; CDR3 protein: CASSYNTLFSREGSNQPQHF
clone size: NA; CDR3 length: 13; V gene: TRBV24-1; J gene: TRBJ2-3; D gene: TRBD2; CDR3 DNA: TGTGCCACCAGTGATGCAGCGGGAGGTACGCAGTATTTT; CDR3 protein: CATSDAAGGTQYF
clone size: NA; CDR3 length: 16; V gene: TRBV11-2; J gene: TRBJ2-1; D gene: TRBD2; CDR3 DNA: TGTGCCAGCAGCTTAGTCGGCGGGGGGGCGGCGAATGAGCAGTTCTTC; CDR3 protein: CASSLVGGGAANEQFF
clone size: NA; CDR3 length: 17; V gene: TRBV7-2; J gene: TRBJ2-7; D gene: NA; CDR3 DNA: TGTGCCAGCAGCTTAGCGTTTGAGGCAGGGAGCTCCTACGAGCAGTACTTC; CDR3 protein: CASSLAFEAGSSYEQYF
clone size: NA; CDR3 length: 18; V gene: TRBV4-3; J gene: TRBJ2-6; D gene: NA; CDR3 DNA: TGCGCCAGCAGCCAAGACCCAGGGTTCTCGGCTGGGGCCAACGTCCTGACTTTC; CDR3 protein: CASSQDPGFSAGANVLTF
clone size: NA; CDR3 length: 16; V gene: TRBV21-1; J gene: TRBJ2-3; D gene: NA; CDR3 DNA: TGTGCCAGCAGCACCCCCCCCTCCCGCGTGGTCGATACGCAGTATTTT; CDR3 protein: CASSTPPSRVVDTQYF
clone size: NA; CDR3 length: 16; V gene: TRBV6-2/TRBV6-3; J gene: TRBJ1-5; D gene: NA; CDR3 DNA: TGTGCCAGCAGTTACCCGCCGGCAGGGGGCAATCAGCCCCAGCATTTT; CDR3 protein: CASSYPPAGGNQPQHF
clone size: NA; CDR3 length: 11; V gene: TRBV6-5; J gene: TRBJ2-7; D gene: NA; CDR3 DNA: TGTGCCAGCATGATTCACTACGAGCAGTACTTC; CDR3 protein: CASMIHYEQYF
clone size: NA; CDR3 length: 14; V gene: TRBV5-4; J gene: TRBJ1-4; D gene: NA; CDR3 DNA: TGTGCCAGCAGCCTCCAGGGAGGAGATGAAAAACTGTTTTTT; CDR3 protein: CASSLQGGDEKLFF
clone size: NA; CDR3 length: 14; V gene: TRBV5-4; J gene: TRBJ2-1; D gene: TRBD1; CDR3 DNA: TGTGCCAGCAGCCGTGACAGGGGGCACAATGAGCAGTTCTTC; CDR3 protein: CASSRDRGHNEQFF
clone size: NA; CDR3 length: 15; V gene: TRBV10-3; J gene: TRBJ2-7; D gene: NA; CDR3 DNA: TGTGCCATCAGTGAGTCGACCATGGTGGGCTACGAGCAGTACTTC; CDR3 protein: CAISESTMVGYEQYF
clone size: NA; CDR3 length: 12; V gene: TRBV20-1; J gene: TRBJ1-1; D gene: NA; CDR3 DNA: TGCAGTGCTAGTTGGTTTTACACTGAAGCTTTCTTT; CDR3 protein: CSASWFYTEAFF
clone size: NA; CDR3 length: 16; V gene: TRBV6-2/TRBV6-3; J gene: TRBJ1-4; D gene: NA; CDR3 DNA: TGTGCCAGCAGCCTGCGATCCCGGCCAAAGAATGAAAAACTGTTTTTT; CDR3 protein: CASSLRSRPKNEKLFF
clone size: NA; CDR3 length: 15; V gene: TRBV5-1; J gene: TRBJ2-3; D gene: TRBD1; CDR3 DNA: TGCGCCAGCGCAACAGGGGCATTGAACACAGATACGCAGTATTTT; CDR3 protein: CASATGALNTDTQYF
clone size: NA; CDR3 length: 14; V gene: TRBV11-3; J gene: TRBJ1-6; D gene: NA; CDR3 DNA: TGTGCCAGCAGCTTAGTGGGGTATAATTCACCCCTCCACTTT; CDR3 protein: CASSLVGYNSPLHF
clone size: few; CDR3 length: 15; V gene: TRBV5-1; J gene: TRBJ2-3; D gene: NA; CDR3 DNA: TGCGCCAGCAGCTTGTTAGGGGGTCAGACAGATACGCAGTATTTT; CDR3 protein: CASSLLGGQTDTQYF
clone size: few; CDR3 length: 15; V gene: TRBV2; J gene: TRBJ1-2; D gene: TRBD1; CDR3 DNA: TGTGCCAGCAGTGAGCAATACAGGGGAGGGTATGGCTACACCTTC; CDR3 protein: CASSEQYRGGYGYTF
clone size: NA; CDR3 length: 14; V gene: TRBV5-6; J gene: TRBJ1-2; D gene: NA; CDR3 DNA: TGTGCCAGCAGCTTGGGGATTGACGGGTATGGCTACACCTTC; CDR3 protein: CASSLGIDGYGYTF
clone size: NA; CDR3 length: 16; V gene: TRBV30; J gene: TRBJ1-3; D gene: NA; CDR3 DNA: TGTGCCTGGAGTGTTCGCCTTCCTCTCTCTGGAAACACCATATATTTT; CDR3 protein: CAWSVRLPLSGNTIYF
clone size: few; CDR3 length: 11; V gene: TRBV6-1; J gene: TRBJ2-7; D gene: NA; CDR3 DNA: TGTGCCAGCAGTGAAACAGGGATCGAATACTTC; CDR3 protein: CASSETGIEYF
clone size: NA; CDR3 length: 16; V gene: TRBV7-2; J gene: TRBJ2-2; D gene: TRBD1; CDR3 DNA: TGTGCCAGCAGCCCACAGGGGGCGCAAATAACCGGGGAGCTGTTTTTT; CDR3 protein: CASSPQGAQITGELFF
clone size: NA; CDR3 length: 11; V gene: TRBV19; J gene: TRBJ2-2; D gene: NA; CDR3 DNA: TGTGCCAGTAGTGTTACCGGGGAGCTGTTTTTT; CDR3 protein: CASSVTGELFF
clone size: NA; CDR3 length: 16; V gene: TRBV5-1; J gene: TRBJ2-7; D gene: TRBD1; CDR3 DNA: TGCGCCAGCAATAAGGGGTACCGGGACAGGGCCTACGAGCAGTACTTC; CDR3 protein: CASNKGYRDRAYEQYF
clone size: NA; CDR3 length: 18; V gene: TRBV30; J gene: TRBJ2-6; D gene: NA; CDR3 DNA: TGTGCCTGGAGTGTACCCCCTTGGGGCGGTTCTGGGGCCAACGTCCTGACTTTC; CDR3 protein: CAWSVPPWGGSGANVLTF
clone size: NA; CDR3 length: 15; V gene: TRBV7-2; J gene: TRBJ2-2; D gene: NA; CDR3 DNA: TGTGCCAGCAGCTTAGGGGGATATGACACCGGGGAGCTGTTTTTT; CDR3 protein: CASSLGGYDTGELFF
clone size: NA; CDR3 length: 12; V gene: TRBV10-3; J gene: TRBJ2-3; D gene: NA; CDR3 DNA: TGTGCCGCCGCCACCCCCACAGATACGCAGTATTTT; CDR3 protein: CAAATPTDTQYF
clone size: NA; CDR3 length: 16; V gene: TRBV15; J gene: TRBJ2-6; D gene: NA; CDR3 DNA: TGTGCCACCTCCGACGTTTTTGTCTCTGGGGCCAACGTCCTGACTTTC; CDR3 protein: CATSDVFVSGANVLTF
clone size: NA; CDR3 length: 15; V gene: TRBV15; J gene: TRBJ2-7; D gene: TRBD1; CDR3 DNA: TGTGCCACCAGCAGAGGACAGGGGCCGAGGTACGAGCAGTACTTC; CDR3 protein: CATSRGQGPRYEQYF
clone size: NA; CDR3 length: 13; V gene: TRBV28; J gene: TRBJ2-2; D gene: NA; CDR3 DNA: TGTGCCACCACTCTCTATAACACCGGGGAGCTGTTTTTT; CDR3 protein: CATTLYNTGELFF
clone size: NA; CDR3 length: 16; V gene: TRBV19; J gene: TRBJ2-6; D gene: NA; CDR3 DNA: TGTGCCAGTAGAGACCTGGGGGGCTCTGGGGCCAACGTCCTGACTTTC; CDR3 protein: CASRDLGGSGANVLTF
clone size: NA; CDR3 length: 11; V gene: TRBV30; J gene: TRBJ1-2; D gene: NA; CDR3 DNA: TGTGCCTGGATTTTGAGAAATGGCTACACCTTC; CDR3 protein: CAWILRNGYTF
clone size: NA; CDR3 length: 14; V gene: TRBV7-2; J gene: TRBJ2-5; D gene: TRBD2; CDR3 DNA: TGTGCCAGCAGCCTCCTGGGGGGGCAAGAGACCCAGTACTTC; CDR3 protein: CASSLLGGQETQYF